This T cell receptor (beta chain) derives from a study of blood T cell repertoires in COVID-19. Study-level background: The United States, Italy and Spain provided the acute and convalescent COVID-19 samples.

This CDR3 has 14 amino acids. Germline CDR1 reads SGHRS; CDR2 reads YFSETQ. Losses at the gene ends were 4 bases for V and 2 bases for J; bases not matched to a gene: 2. How the authors handled the data: Amplification of reference gene primers was used by the study to estimate nucleated cell counts. Assay used: immunoSEQ multiplex PCR; TCRdb lists only in-frame clones, some missing. The V and J calls and the clone size are those of that table, but D and trimming were determined from the DNA. In the table there are about 33,000 clones, roughly 85% of which are singletons. The sample was peripheral blood. The genes are TRBV5-1 and TRBJ1-3, with 8 bases identical to TRBD1. The source is an elderly man with active COVID-19. The CDR3 DNA is TGCGCCAGCAGCCCGGACAGGGCTGGAAACACCATATATTTT. This translates into CASSPDRAGNTIYF.